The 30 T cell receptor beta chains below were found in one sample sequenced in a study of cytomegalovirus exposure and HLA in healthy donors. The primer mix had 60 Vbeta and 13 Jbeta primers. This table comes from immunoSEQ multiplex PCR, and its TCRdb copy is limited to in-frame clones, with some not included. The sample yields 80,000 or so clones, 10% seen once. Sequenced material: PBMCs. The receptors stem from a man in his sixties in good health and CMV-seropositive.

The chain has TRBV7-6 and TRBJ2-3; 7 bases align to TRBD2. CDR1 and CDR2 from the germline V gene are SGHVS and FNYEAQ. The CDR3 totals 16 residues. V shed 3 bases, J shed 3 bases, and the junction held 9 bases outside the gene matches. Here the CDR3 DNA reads TGTGCCAGCAGCTTCGGCGGGGCGGGAGAAACAGATACGCAGTATTTT. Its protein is CASSFGGAGETDTQYF.

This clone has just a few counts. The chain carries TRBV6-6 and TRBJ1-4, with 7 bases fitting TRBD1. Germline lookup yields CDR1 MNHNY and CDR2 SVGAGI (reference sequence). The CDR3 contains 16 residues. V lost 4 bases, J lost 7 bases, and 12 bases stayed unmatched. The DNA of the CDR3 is TGTGCCAGCAGTTCCTCGGACAGGCCGGGGAGTGAAAAACTGTTTTTT. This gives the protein CASSSSDRPGSEKLFF.

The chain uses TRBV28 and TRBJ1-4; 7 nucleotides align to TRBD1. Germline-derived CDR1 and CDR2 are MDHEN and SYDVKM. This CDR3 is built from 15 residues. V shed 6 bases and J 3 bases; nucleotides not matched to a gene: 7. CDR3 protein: CASRGGTVPNEKLFF. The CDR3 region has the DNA TGTGCCAGCAGAGGCGGGACAGTTCCTAATGAAAAACTGTTTTTT.

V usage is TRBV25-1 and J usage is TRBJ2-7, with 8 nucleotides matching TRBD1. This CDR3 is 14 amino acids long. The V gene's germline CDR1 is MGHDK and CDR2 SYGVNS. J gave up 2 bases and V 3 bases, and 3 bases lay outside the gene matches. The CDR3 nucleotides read TGTGCCAGCAGTGAGGACAGGGCGCCCTACGAGCAGTACTTC. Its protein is CASSEDRAPYEQYF.

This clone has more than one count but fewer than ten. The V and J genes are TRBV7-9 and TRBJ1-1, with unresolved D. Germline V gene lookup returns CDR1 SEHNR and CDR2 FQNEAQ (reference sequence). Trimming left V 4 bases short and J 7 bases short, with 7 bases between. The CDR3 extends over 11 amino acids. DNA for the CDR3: TGTGCCAGCAGCTCCAGGATTGAAGCTTTCTTT. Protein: CASSSRIEAFF.

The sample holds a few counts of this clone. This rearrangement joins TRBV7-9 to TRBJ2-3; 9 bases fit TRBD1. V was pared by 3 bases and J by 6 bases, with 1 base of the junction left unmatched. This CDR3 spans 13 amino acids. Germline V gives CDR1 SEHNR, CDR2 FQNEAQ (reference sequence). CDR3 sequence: CASSFGTGDTQYF. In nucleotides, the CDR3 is TGTGCCAGCAGCTTCGGGACAGGGGATACGCAGTATTTT.

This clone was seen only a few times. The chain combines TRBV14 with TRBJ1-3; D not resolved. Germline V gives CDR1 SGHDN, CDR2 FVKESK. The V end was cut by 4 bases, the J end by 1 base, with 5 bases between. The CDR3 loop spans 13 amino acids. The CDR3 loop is CASSLFSGNTIYF. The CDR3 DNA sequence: TGTGCCAGCAGCCTATTTTCTGGAAACACCATATATTTT.

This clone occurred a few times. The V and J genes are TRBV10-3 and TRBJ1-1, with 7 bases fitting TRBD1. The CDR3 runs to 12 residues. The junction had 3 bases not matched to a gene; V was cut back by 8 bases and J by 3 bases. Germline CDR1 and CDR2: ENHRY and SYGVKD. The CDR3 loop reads CAIGGQYTEAFF. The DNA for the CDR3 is TGTGCCATCGGGGGACAGTACACTGAAGCTTTCTTT.

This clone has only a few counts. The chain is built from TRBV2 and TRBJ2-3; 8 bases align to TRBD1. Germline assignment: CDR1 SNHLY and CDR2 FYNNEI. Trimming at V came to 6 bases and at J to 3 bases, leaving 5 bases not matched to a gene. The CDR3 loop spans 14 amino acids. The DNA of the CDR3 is TGTGCCAGCAGCGGACAGGGTCAGACAGATACGCAGTATTTT. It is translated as CASSGQGQTDTQYF.

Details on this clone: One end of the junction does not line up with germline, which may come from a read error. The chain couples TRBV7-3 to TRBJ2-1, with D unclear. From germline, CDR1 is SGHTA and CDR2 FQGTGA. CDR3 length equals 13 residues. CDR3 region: CASSLLSSNEQFF. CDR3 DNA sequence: TGTGCCAGCAGCCTTCTCTCCTCCAATGAGCAGTTCTTC. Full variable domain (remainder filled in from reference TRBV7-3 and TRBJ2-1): GAGVSQTPSNKVTEKGKYVELRCDPISGHTALYWYRQSLGQGPEFLIYFQGTGAADDSGLPNDRFFAVRPEGSVSTLKIQRTERGDSAVYLCASSLLSSNEQFFGPGTRLTVL.

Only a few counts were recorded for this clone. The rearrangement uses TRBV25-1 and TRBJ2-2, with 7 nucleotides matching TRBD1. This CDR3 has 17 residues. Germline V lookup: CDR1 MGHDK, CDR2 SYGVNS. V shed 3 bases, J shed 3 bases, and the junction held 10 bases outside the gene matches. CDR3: CASSEPDRVLHTGELFF. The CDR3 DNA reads TGTGCCAGCAGTGAGCCCGACAGGGTTTTGCACACCGGGGAGCTGTTTTTT. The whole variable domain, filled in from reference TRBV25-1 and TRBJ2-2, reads EADIYQTPRYLVIGTGKKITLECSQTMGHDKMYWYQQDPGMELHLIHYSYGVNSTEKGDLSSESTVSRIRTEHFPLTLESARPSHTSQYLCASSEPDRVLHTGELFFGEGSRLTVL.

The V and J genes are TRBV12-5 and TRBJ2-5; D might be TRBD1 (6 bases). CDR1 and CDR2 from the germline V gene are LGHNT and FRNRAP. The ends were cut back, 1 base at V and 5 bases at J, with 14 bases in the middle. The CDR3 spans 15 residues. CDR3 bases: TGTGCTAGTGGTTTGGGATGGGGGCGAGCGGAGACCCAGTACTTC. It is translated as CASGLGWGRAETQYF.

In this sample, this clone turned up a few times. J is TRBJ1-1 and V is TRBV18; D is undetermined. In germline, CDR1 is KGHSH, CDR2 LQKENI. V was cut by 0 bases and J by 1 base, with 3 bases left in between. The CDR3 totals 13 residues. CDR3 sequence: CASSPPANTEAFF. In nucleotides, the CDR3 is TGTGCCAGCTCACCACCAGCGAACACTGAAGCTTTCTTT.

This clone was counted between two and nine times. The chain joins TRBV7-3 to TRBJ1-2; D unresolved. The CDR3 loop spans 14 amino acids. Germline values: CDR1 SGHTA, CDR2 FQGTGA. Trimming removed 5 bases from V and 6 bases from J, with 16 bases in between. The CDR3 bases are TGTGCCAGCAGCCCTACGGCGGGGAGTGATGGCTACACCTTC. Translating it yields CASSPTAGSDGYTF.

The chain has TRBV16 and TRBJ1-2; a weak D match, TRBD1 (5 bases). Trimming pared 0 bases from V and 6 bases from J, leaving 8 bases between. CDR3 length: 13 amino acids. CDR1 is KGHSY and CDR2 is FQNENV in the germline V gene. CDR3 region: CASSQSGLDGYTF. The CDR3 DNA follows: TGTGCCAGCAGCCAATCGGGACTGGATGGCTACACCTTC.

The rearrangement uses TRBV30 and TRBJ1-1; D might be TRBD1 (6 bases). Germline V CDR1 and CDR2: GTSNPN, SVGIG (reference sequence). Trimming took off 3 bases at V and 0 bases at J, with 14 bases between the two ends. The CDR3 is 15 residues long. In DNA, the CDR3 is TGTGCCTGGAGGGACAGAGGCTCAATGAACACTGAAGCTTTCTTT. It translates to CAWRDRGSMNTEAFF.

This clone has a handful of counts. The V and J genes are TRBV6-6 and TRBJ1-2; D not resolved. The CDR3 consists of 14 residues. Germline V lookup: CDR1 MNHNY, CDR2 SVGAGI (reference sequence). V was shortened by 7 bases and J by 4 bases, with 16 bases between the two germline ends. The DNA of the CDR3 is TGTGCCAGCACCCTCGACGTGGGCATCTATGGCTACACCTTC. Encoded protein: CASTLDVGIYGYTF.

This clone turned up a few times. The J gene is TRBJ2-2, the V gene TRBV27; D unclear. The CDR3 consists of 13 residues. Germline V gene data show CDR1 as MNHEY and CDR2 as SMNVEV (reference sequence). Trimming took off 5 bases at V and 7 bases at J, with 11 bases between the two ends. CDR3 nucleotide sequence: TGTGCCAGCAGTGCTGCGGCGGTCGGGGAGCTGTTTTTT. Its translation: CASSAAAVGELFF.

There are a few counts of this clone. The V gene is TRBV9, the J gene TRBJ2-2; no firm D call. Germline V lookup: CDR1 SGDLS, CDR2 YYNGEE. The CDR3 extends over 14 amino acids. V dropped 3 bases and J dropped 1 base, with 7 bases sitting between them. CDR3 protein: CASSGVLNTGELFF. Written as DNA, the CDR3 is TGTGCCAGCAGCGGAGTTTTGAACACCGGGGAGCTGTTTTTT.

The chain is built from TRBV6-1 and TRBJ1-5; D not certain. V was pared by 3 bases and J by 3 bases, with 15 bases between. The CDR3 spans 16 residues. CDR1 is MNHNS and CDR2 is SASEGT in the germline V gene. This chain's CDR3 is CASSDPAEPNNQPQHF. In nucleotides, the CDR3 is TGTGCCAGCAGTGACCCGGCGGAGCCTAACAATCAGCCCCAGCATTTT.

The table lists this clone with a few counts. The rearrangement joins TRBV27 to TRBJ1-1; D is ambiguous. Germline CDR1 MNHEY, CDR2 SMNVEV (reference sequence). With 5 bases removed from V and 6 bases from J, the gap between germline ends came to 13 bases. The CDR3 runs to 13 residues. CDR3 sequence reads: CASSLGFSAEAFF. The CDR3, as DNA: TGTGCCAGCAGTCTCGGGTTTTCCGCTGAAGCTTTCTTT.

CDR3 in DNA: TGCAGTGCTAGAGATGAGGAGACCCAGTACTTC. It encodes CSARDEETQYF. This sequence joins TRBV20-1 and TRBJ2-5; unclear D gene. V was cut by 0 bases and J by 5 bases, with 4 bases left in between. The germline V gene encodes CDR1 DFQATT and CDR2 SNEGSKA (reference sequence). The CDR3 has 11 amino acids.

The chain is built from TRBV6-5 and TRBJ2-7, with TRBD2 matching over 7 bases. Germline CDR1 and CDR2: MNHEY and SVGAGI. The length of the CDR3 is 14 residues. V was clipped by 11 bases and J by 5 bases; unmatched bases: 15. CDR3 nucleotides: TGTGCCCGCTGCCGGGACTACCTGCGTGACGAGCAGTACTTC. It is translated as CARCRDYLRDEQYF.

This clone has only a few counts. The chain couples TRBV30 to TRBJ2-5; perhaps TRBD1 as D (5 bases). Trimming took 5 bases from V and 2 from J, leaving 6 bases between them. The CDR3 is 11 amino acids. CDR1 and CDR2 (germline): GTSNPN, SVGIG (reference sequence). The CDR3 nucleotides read TGTGCCTGGGCAGGGCAAGAGACCCAGTACTTC. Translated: CAWAGQETQYF.

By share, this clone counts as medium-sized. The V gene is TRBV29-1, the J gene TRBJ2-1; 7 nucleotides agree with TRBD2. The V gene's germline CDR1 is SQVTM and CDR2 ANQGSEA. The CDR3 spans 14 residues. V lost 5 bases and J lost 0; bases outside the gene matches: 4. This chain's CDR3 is CSVKLAGSYNEQFF. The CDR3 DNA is TGCAGCGTTAAATTAGCGGGCTCCTACAATGAGCAGTTCTTC.

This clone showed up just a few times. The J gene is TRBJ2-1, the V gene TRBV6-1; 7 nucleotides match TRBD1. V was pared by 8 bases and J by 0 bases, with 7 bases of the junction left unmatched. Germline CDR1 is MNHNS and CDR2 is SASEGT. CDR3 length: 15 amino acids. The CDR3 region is CASSRGGVSYNEQFF. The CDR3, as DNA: TGTGCCAGCTCCAGAGGGGGCGTCTCCTACAATGAGCAGTTCTTC.

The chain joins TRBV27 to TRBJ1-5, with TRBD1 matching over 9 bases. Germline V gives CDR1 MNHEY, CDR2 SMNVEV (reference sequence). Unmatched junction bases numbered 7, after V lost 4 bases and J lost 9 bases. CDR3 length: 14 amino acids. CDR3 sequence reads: CASSSPGQGMPQHF. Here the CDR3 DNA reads TGTGCCAGCAGTTCCCCGGGACAGGGAATGCCCCAGCATTTT.

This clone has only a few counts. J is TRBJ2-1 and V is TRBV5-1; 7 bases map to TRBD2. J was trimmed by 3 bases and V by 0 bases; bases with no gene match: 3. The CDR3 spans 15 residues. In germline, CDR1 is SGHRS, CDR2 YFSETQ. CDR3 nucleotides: TGCGCCAGCAGCTTGGGGGCGGGGGACTACAATGAGCAGTTCTTC. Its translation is CASSLGAGDYNEQFF.

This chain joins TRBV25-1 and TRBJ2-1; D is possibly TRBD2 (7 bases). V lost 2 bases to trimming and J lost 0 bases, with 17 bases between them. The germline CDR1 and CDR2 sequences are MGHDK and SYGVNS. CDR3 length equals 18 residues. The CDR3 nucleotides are TGTGCCAGCAGTGAAATCGTAGGAGGGGGGGGCTCCTACAATGAGCAGTTCTTC. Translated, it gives CASSEIVGGGGSYNEQFF.

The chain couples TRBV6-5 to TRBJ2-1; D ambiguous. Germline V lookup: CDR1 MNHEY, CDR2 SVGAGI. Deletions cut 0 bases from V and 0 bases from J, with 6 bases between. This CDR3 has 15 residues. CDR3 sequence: CASSYSYSSYNEQFF. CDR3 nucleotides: TGTGCCAGCAGTTACTCATACAGCTCCTACAATGAGCAGTTCTTC.